This entry describes one TCR beta chain. Trimming took 5 bases from V and 0 from J, leaving 5 bases between them. There are 12 residues in the CDR3. The germline CDR1 and CDR2 sequences are SGHAT and FQNNGV. Sequencing was performed with immunoSEQ multiplex PCR; in TCRdb, only in-frame clones are kept and a portion is missing. The sample lists about 52,000 clones, 85% to 95% occurring once. The entry originates in a study of OX40 agonist ivuxolimab in advanced cancers. Study background: Aged roughly 23 to 90 with a mean of roughly 63 years, they were about 80% male.

The rearrangement uses TRBV11-2 and TRBJ2-7; the D is unclear. The sequencing used CD4+ or CD8+ T cells sorted from blood, collected in a trial of the OX40 agonist ivuxolimab. This clonotype was sampled from an adult with an advanced solid tumor such as melanoma, head and neck, liver or kidney cancer. The CDR3 region has the DNA TGTGCCAGCAGCCTGACCTCCTACGAGCAGTACTTC. As protein: CASSLTSYEQYF.